What follows is one T cell receptor beta chain and its context. Its antigen remains unidentified. Primers: 60 Vbeta forward and 13 Jbeta reverse. Assay used: immunoSEQ multiplex PCR; TCRdb lists only in-frame clones, some missing. The sample has 80,000 to 100,000 clones. In germline, CDR1 is MGHRA, CDR2 YSYEKL. V lost 1 base to trimming and J lost 8 bases, with 10 bases between them. CDR3 size: 13 residues. This sample is part of a study of cytomegalovirus exposure and HLA in healthy donors. Study-level information: Among over 350 genotyped donors, roughly 81% fell in the Caucasian-associated ancestry cluster.

Overall study findings and caveats: In a later analysis, at a false discovery rate of 0.05, over 15,000 TCR beta sequences matched HLA alleles. In a later analysis, V- and J-gene trimming of beta chains associated with a DCLRE1C missense variant, replicated independently.

This clonotype originated in a man aged 45-65 years in good health and CMV-seropositive. The chain employs TRBV4-1 and TRBJ2-3, with D possibly being TRBD1 (6 bases). Material for sequencing was PBMCs. The CDR3 DNA reads TGCGCCAGCAGCCAAGTGCGAGGGGGTACGCAGTATTTT. It encodes CASSQVRGGTQYF.